Below are 32 T cell receptor beta chains sequenced from a single sample in a study of primary melanoma T cells and metastatic recurrence (TCRdb year 2020). Library prep was done by the immunoSEQ multiplex PCR assay. TCRdb took this table from immuneACCESS and kept in-frame rearrangements with V and J called. Such tables lack part of the clones; where checked against another copy, unresolved V genes explain under half of the gap, and the rest is unexplained. The sample table shows 1,300 or so clones, and 87% are seen once. Of the sample, 3.5% to 4.5% is held by the ten largest clones. What was sequenced was melanoma tumor tissue. The receptors come from a human donor with melanoma.

The V call is TRBV19, the J call TRBJ2-6; 9 nucleotides line up with TRBD1. Germline CDR1 is LNHDA and CDR2 is SQIVND (reference sequence). The CDR3 loop spans 18 amino acids. V lost 5 bases and J lost 1; bases outside the gene matches: 9. CDR3 region: CASSGRTGDLSGANVLTF. CDR3 bases: TGTGCCAGTAGTGGAAGGACAGGGGACTTATCTGGGGCCAACGTCCTGACTTTC.

The J gene is TRBJ2-7, the V gene TRBV7-1, with a possible D match to TRBD2 (5 bases). TRBV7-1 is treated as an ORF (open reading frame) with a function not yet certain. V was cut by 4 bases and J by 5 bases, with 12 bases left in between. The CDR3 length is 13 residues. DNA for the CDR3: TGTGCCAGCAGCTTATTAGGAGGTGACGAGCAGTACGTC. It encodes CASSLLGGDEQYV.

The chain carries TRBV19 and TRBJ1-5; D uncertain. The V end was cut by 4 bases, the J end by 0 bases, with 7 bases between. The V gene's germline CDR1 is LNHDA and CDR2 SQIVND (reference sequence). This CDR3 has 14 amino acids. CDR3 sequence (DNA): TGTGCCAGTAGTAGACGGTATAGCAATCAGCCCCAGCATTTT. This translates into CASSRRYSNQPQHF.

The rearrangement uses TRBV7-5 and TRBJ2-1; the listed D gene, TRBD2, was not tested against the DNA. TRBV7-5 is classified as a pseudogene. The length of the CDR3 is 16 residues. The chain's CDR3 is CASSSRDSQVGGEQFF. The CDR3 DNA reads as TGTGCCAGCAGCTCCCGGGACTCCCAAGTAGGCGGTGAGCAGTTCTTC.

This clone has just a few counts. CDR3 sequence reads: CASSIPPMDEQYV. In DNA, the CDR3 is TGTGCCAGTAGTATCCCCCCCATGGACGAGCAGTACGTC. The J gene is TRBJ2-7, the V gene TRBV19; no firm D call. The CDR3 has 13 residues. The germline gives CDR1 LNHDA, CDR2 SQIVND (reference sequence). Trimming shortened V by 3 bases and J by 5 bases, and 11 bases separated the two germline ends.

The chain has TRBV10-2 and TRBJ2-3, with D perhaps TRBD2 (6 bases). The CDR3 consists of 15 residues. V was cut by 10 bases and J by 0 bases, with 17 bases left in between. Germline V gene lookup returns CDR1 WSHSY and CDR2 SAAADI. In DNA, the CDR3 is TGCGCCATACGTCCCAGGACTATTAGCACAGATACGCAGTATTTT. Its protein product is CAIRPRTISTDTQYF.

This clone appeared once. The chain uses TRBV19 and TRBJ2-3, with 10 positions matching TRBD2. Germline V gene sequence: CDR1 LNHDA, CDR2 SQIVND (reference sequence). Losses at the gene ends were 3 bases for V and 6 bases for J; bases not matched to a gene: 3. The CDR3 length is 14 residues. For the CDR3, the DNA is TGTGCCAGTAGTATCAAGCGGGAGGGGGATACGCAGTATTTT. It encodes CASSIKREGDTQYF.

This chain joins TRBV6-4 and TRBJ2-3, with D unresolved. The CDR3 is made up of 13 amino acids. Per the germline V gene, CDR1 is MRHNA and CDR2 is SNTAGT. Trimming cost V 7 bases and J 0 bases, with 8 bases left between them. CDR3 protein: CASKRASTDTQYF. The CDR3 coding sequence is TGTGCCAGCAAAAGGGCGAGCACAGATACGCAGTATTTT.

V usage is TRBV7-2 and J usage is TRBJ2-7; TRBD1 matches 10 bases. Germline loops: CDR1 SGHTA, CDR2 FQGNSA. V shed 4 bases and J 7 bases; nucleotides not matched to a gene: 10. The CDR3 totals 15 residues. In nucleotides, the CDR3 is TGTGCCAGCAGCTGGCCGGGACAGGGGATCTTGGAGCAGTACTTC. This codes for CASSWPGQGILEQYF.

This clone was seen more than once but under ten times. The chain has TRBV7-4 and TRBJ2-3; TRBD2 matches 8 bases. The CDR3 covers 15 residues. V shed 7 bases and J 4 bases; nucleotides not matched to a gene: 10. Germline loops: CDR1 SGHVT, CDR2 SQSDAQ. CDR3 protein: CASTKFSGTADTQYF. The CDR3 nucleotides are TGTGCCAGCACCAAATTTAGCGGGACGGCAGATACGCAGTATTTT. Complete variable domain (other parts from reference TRBV7-4 and TRBJ2-3): GAGVSQSPRYKVAKRGRDVALRCDSISGHVTLYWYRQTLGQGSEVLTYSQSDAQRDKSGRPSGRFSAERPERSVSTLKIQRTEQGDSAVYLCASTKFSGTADTQYFGPGTRLTVL.

The chain uses TRBV22-1 and TRBJ1-2; the table calls TRBD1, which could not be checked here. TRBV22-1 counts as a pseudogene. CDR3 length: 14 residues. The CDR3 nucleotides read TGTGCCAGCAGTTTAACAGGGGGAGAGAGTGGCTACACCTTC. This encodes CASSLTGGESGYTF.

This chain connects TRBV18 to TRBJ1-4; D is undetermined. This CDR3 is built from 13 residues. Germline CDR1 KGHSH, CDR2 LQKENI. Trimming stripped 2 bases from V and 5 bases from J, with 6 bases between. The CDR3 DNA is TGTGCCAGCTCACCAACTGACAATGAAAAACTGTTTTTT. Its protein product is CASSPTDNEKLFF. The whole variable domain, remainder taken from reference TRBV18 and TRBJ1-4, is NAGVMQNPRHLVRRRGQEARLRCSPMKGHSHVYWYRQLPEEGLKFMVYLQKENIIDESGMPKERFSAEFPKEGPSILRIQQVVRGDSAAYFCASSPTDNEKLFFGSGTQLSVL.

For this clone: A read error may account for a junction end that differs from germline. V usage is TRBV29-1 and J usage is TRBJ1-2; TRBD1 agrees at 8 bases. The CDR3 totals 12 residues. Germline loops: CDR1 SQVTM, CDR2 ANQGSEA. The CDR3 spells CSGVGQGDGYIF. The DNA for the CDR3 is TGCAGCGGCGTAGGACAGGGCGATGGCTACATCTTC.

The CDR3 reads CASSHLGLGADTQYF. CDR3 bases: TGCGCCAGCAGCCACCTGGGACTAGGCGCAGATACGCAGTATTTT. This chain uses TRBV23-1 with TRBJ2-3; 8 positions match TRBD2. Being an ORF, TRBV23-1 has a function that is uncertain. J gave up 4 bases and V 6 bases, and 9 bases lay outside the gene matches. This CDR3 has 15 residues.

A word on this clone: One end of the junction varies from germline; a read error may be responsible. The rearrangement joins TRBV19 to TRBJ2-7; D call uncertain. The CDR3 has 13 amino acids. Per germline, CDR1 LNHDA and CDR2 SQIVND (reference sequence). The CDR3 is CASSMVPVGEQYF. The CDR3 region has the DNA TGTGCCAGTAGTATGGTACCGGTGGGCGAGCAGTACTTT.

This clone was observed a single time. The CDR3 protein is CSVGGGSNQPQHF. The CDR3 region has the DNA TGCAGCGTTGGTGGGGGTAGCAATCAGCCCCAGCATTTT. The chain carries TRBV29-1 and TRBJ1-5; maybe TRBD1 (5 bases). Germline CDR1 is SQVTM and CDR2 is ANQGSEA. The CDR3 runs to 13 residues. V was shortened by 4 bases and J by 0 bases, with 7 bases between the two germline ends. Filled out from reference TRBV29-1 and TRBJ1-5, the complete variable domain reads SAVISQKPSRDICQRGTSLTIQCQVDSQVTMMFWYRQQPGQSLTLIATANQGSEATYESGFVIDKFPISRPNLTFSTLTVSNMSPEDSSIYLCSVGGGSNQPQHFGDGTRLSIL.

The chain links TRBV11-3 to TRBJ2-7; D is possibly TRBD1 (5 bases). Germline lookup yields CDR1 SGHNT and CDR2 YENEEA. Trimming left V 5 bases short and J 2 bases short, with 13 bases between. The CDR3 sequence is 14 residues long. This CDR3 reads CASSLSRGTYEQYF. CDR3 nucleotides: TGTGCCAGCAGCCTATCAAGGGGAACCTACGAGCAGTACTTC.

The rearrangement joins TRBV6-8 to TRBJ2-3; D unresolved. There are 15 residues in the CDR3. V lost 6 bases, J lost 0 bases, and 13 bases lay in between. Germline V gene sequence: CDR1 MNHGY, CDR2 SAAAGT. DNA for the CDR3: TGTGCCAGCAGCGCATACGCGCCTAGCACAGATACGCAGTATTTT. This gives the protein CASSAYAPSTDTQYF.

The rearrangement uses TRBV23-1 and TRBJ2-1; a weak D match, TRBD2 (5 bases). TRBV23-1 belongs to the ORF category, with a function that is uncertain. The CDR3 is 16 residues long. Trimming left V 6 bases short and J 3 bases short, with 18 bases between. CDR3 residues: CASSPRQRTLYNEQFF. DNA of the CDR3: TGCGCCAGCAGCCCCCGTCAACGGACTCTCTACAATGAGCAGTTCTTC.

The rearrangement links TRBV11-3 to TRBJ2-7; 8 nucleotides agree with TRBD1. This CDR3 contains 14 residues. Trimming removed 6 bases from V and 1 base from J; junction bases left unmatched: 5. Germline CDR1 reads SGHNT; CDR2 reads YENEEA. The DNA of the CDR3 is TGTGCCAGCAGTCCCAGGGGGCCTTCCTACGAGCAGTACGTC. This codes for CASSPRGPSYEQYV.

V is TRBV11-3 and J is TRBJ1-2; no firm D call. Per germline, CDR1 SGHNT and CDR2 YENEEA. There are 15 residues in the CDR3. V was shortened by 5 bases and J by 2 bases, with 15 bases between the two germline ends. CDR3 sequence: CASSPRVDENYGYTF. CDR3 coding DNA: TGTGCCAGCAGCCCTAGGGTGGATGAGAACTATGGCTACACCTTC.

V and J are TRBV19 and TRBJ1-2; D perhaps matches TRBD1 (6 bases). The CDR3 extends over 13 amino acids. The V gene lost 5 bases and the J gene lost 5 bases, with 12 bases spanning the gap. Germline V gives CDR1 LNHDA, CDR2 SQIVND (reference sequence). The CDR3 loop reads CASSVGTPYGYTF. The CDR3 nucleotides are TGTGCCAGTAGTGTTGGGACACCGTATGGCTACACCTTC.

J is TRBJ2-1 and V is TRBV11-3; 11 nucleotides align to TRBD2. V gave up 4 bases and J gave up 7 bases; unmatched junction bases: 6. The CDR3 is 15 residues long. The germline V gene encodes CDR1 SGHNT and CDR2 YENEEA. The CDR3 DNA is TGTGCCAGCAGCTATAGCGGGAGGGCTCAAAATGAGCAGTTCTTC. Translation gives CASSYSGRAQNEQFF.

The chain uses TRBV15 and TRBJ2-1; D is unclear. The CDR3 spans 14 residues. The germline CDR1 and CDR2 sequences are LNHNV and YYDKDF (reference sequence). The ends were cut back, 0 bases at V and 10 bases at J, with 13 bases in the middle. CDR3 amino acids: CATSRDRGTQEQFF. The DNA for the CDR3 is TGTGCCACCAGCAGAGATAGAGGAACGCAAGAGCAGTTCTTC.

The chain combines TRBV22-1 with TRBJ2-7. TRBV22-1 is a pseudogene. This CDR3 contains 13 residues. CDR3 nucleotides: TGTGCCAGCAGTGAAACAGGGAGGTACGAGCAGTACTTC. Protein product: CASSETGRYEQYF.

The V and J genes are TRBV1 and TRBJ2-2; the table's D gene call, TRBD2, was not cross checked with the DNA. TRBV1 is assigned pseudogene status. CDR3 size: 13 residues. CDR3 amino acids: CVSSLTNTGELFF. CDR3 coding DNA: TGCGTCAGCAGCCTCACTAACACCGGGGAGCTGTTTTTT.

This clone was observed a single time. The rearrangement links TRBV5-1 to TRBJ2-7; either TRBD1 or TRBD2 may supply D (5 bases each). This CDR3 has 14 amino acids. Trimming stripped 4 bases from V and 1 base from J, with 12 bases between. Germline V gene sequence: CDR1 SGHRS, CDR2 YFSETQ. The CDR3 DNA follows: TGCGCCAGCAGCCTTCCGAGGGGTTCCTACGAGCAGTACGTC. This gives the protein CASSLPRGSYEQYV.

This clone was seen only a few times. The CDR3 loop is CASSIGAFEQYF. As DNA, the CDR3 is TGTGCCAGTAGTATAGGTGCTTTCGAGCAGTACTTC. The V call is TRBV19, the J call TRBJ2-7; no clear D. CDR3 length: 12 residues. The ends were cut back, 1 base at V and 6 bases at J, with 7 bases in the middle. In germline, CDR1 is LNHDA, CDR2 SQIVND (reference sequence).

The V and J genes are TRBV23-1 and TRBJ2-6; D remains unclear. TRBV23-1 is an open reading frame, and its role is uncertain. Trimming removed 6 bases from V and 3 bases from J, with 9 bases in between. There are 14 residues in the CDR3. The CDR3 is CASSLNDGANVLTF. The CDR3 coding sequence is TGCGCCAGCAGCTTGAACGATGGGGCCAACGTCCTGACTTTC.

The chain combines TRBV18 with TRBJ1-3; no firm D call. The V end lost 1 base, the J end lost 8 bases, and 15 bases lay between the germline ends. The CDR3 has 15 amino acids. CDR1 is KGHSH and CDR2 is LQKENI in the germline V gene. CDR3 coding DNA: TGTGCCAGCTCACCACAACAATCGGACGGGCACACCATATATTTT. This encodes CASSPQQSDGHTIYF.

This chain uses TRBV18 with TRBJ2-2; D remains unclear. This CDR3 region has 14 residues. Germline V gives CDR1 KGHSH, CDR2 LQKENI. V gave up 1 base and J gave up 6 bases, with 9 bases separating them. CDR3 sequence: CASSPLTDPGELFF. The DNA for the CDR3 is TGTGCCAGCTCACCACTTACTGATCCCGGGGAGCTGTTTTTT.

This clone appeared a single time. The chain carries TRBV7-6 and TRBJ2-1; a weak D match, TRBD2 (6 bases). V lost 3 bases, J lost 6 bases, and 21 bases lay in between. This CDR3 is 17 amino acids long. Germline CDR1 reads SGHVS; CDR2 reads FNYEAQ. This chain's CDR3 is CASSLASGGLYSNEQFF. In DNA, the CDR3 is TGTGCCAGCAGCTTGGCCAGTGGGGGACTGTACTCCAATGAGCAGTTCTTC.